This TCR beta chain was documented in a study of T cell responses to AZD1222 COVID-19 vaccine. The protocol was immunoSEQ multiplex PCR, while the TCRdb copy is restricted to in-frame clones and leaves out a portion. The table records 80,000 to 90,000 clones, roughly 89% of them present only once. The CDR3 has 12 residues. The germline V gene encodes CDR1 LNHDA and CDR2 SQIVND (reference sequence). The ends were cut back, 4 bases at V and 8 bases at J, with 9 bases in the middle. Of note for this clone: The antigen is unknown.

The study's findings and limits: The study sampled repertoires only after the peak T cell response.

J is TRBJ2-1 and V is TRBV19, with no clear D. The sequences come from peripheral blood, collected on day 0 of MenACWY control vaccination. The clonotype was recovered from an adult in good health. The CDR3 reads CASSTVFDEQFF. The CDR3 DNA sequence: TGTGCCAGTAGTACCGTCTTCGATGAGCAGTTCTTC. Based on the CDR3 plus reference TRBV19 and TRBJ2-1, the full variable domain is DGGITQSPKYLFRKEGQNVTLSCEQNLNHDAMYWYRQDPGQGLRLIYYSQIVNDFQKGDIAEGYSVSREKKESFPLTVTSAQKNPTAFYLCASSTVFDEQFFGPGTRLTVL.